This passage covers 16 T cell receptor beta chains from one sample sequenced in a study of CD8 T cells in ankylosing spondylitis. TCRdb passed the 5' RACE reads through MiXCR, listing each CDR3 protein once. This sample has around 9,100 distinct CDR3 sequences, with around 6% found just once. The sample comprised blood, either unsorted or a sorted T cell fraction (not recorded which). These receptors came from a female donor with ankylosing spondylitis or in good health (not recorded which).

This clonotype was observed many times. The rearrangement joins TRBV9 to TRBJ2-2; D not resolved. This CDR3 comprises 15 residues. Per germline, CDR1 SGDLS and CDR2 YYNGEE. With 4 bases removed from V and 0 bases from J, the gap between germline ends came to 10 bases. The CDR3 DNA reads TGTGCCAGCAGCCCAGCAGGATCGAACACCGGGGAGCTGTTTTTT. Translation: CASSPAGSNTGELFF.

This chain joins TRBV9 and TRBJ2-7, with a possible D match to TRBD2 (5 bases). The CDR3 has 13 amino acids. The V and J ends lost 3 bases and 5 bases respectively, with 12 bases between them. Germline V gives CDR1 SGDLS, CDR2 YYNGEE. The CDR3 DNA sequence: TGTGCCAGCAGCGGACCCACTAGAAACGAGCAGTACTTC. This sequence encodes CASSGPTRNEQYF.

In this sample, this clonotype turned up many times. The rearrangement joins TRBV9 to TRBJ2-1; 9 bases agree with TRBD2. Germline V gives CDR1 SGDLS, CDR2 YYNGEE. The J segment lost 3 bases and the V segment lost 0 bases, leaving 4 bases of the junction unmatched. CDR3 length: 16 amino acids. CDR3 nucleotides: TGTGCCAGCAGCGTAGGTTCTAGCGGGATCTACAATGAGCAGTTCTTC. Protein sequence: CASSVGSSGIYNEQFF.

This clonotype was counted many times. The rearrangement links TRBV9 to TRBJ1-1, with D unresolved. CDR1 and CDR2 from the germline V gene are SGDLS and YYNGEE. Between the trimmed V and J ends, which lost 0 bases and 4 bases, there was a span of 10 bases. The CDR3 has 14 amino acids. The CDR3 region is CASSVGGGATEAFF. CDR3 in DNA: TGTGCCAGCAGCGTAGGTGGTGGAGCCACTGAAGCTTTCTTT.

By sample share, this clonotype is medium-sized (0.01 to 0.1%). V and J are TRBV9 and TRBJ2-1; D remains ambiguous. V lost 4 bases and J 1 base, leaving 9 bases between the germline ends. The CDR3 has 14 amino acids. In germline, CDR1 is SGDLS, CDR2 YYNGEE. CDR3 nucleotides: TGTGCCAGCAGCCTTTGGACGTCCTACAATGAGCAGTTCTTC. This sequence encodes CASSLWTSYNEQFF.

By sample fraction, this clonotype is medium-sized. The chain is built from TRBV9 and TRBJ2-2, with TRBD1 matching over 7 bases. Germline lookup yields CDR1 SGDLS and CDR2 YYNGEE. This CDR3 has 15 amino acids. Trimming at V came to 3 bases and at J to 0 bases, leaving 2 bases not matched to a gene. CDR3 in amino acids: CASSAGTANTGELFF. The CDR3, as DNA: TGTGCCAGCAGCGCCGGGACAGCGAACACCGGGGAGCTGTTTTTT.

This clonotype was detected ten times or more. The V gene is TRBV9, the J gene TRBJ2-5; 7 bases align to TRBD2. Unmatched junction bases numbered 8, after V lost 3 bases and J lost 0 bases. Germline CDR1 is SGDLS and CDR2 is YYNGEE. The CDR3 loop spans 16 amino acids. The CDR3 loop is CASSAFGLADQETQYF. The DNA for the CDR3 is TGTGCCAGCAGCGCCTTTGGTCTAGCGGACCAAGAGACCCAGTACTTC.

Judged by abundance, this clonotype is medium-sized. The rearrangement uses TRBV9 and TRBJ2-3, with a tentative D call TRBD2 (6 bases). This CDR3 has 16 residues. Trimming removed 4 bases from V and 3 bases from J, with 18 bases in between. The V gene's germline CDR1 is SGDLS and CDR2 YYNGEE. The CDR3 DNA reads TGTGCCAGCAGCCCCTCAGGGAGCGGGCCTACAGATACGCAGTATTTT. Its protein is CASSPSGSGPTDTQYF.

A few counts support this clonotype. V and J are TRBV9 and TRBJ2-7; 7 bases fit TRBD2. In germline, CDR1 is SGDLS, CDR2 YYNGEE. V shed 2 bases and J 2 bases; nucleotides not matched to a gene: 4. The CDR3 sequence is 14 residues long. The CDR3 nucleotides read TGTGCCAGCAGCGTGGGGACTATACCCTACGAGCAGTACTTC. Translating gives CASSVGTIPYEQYF.

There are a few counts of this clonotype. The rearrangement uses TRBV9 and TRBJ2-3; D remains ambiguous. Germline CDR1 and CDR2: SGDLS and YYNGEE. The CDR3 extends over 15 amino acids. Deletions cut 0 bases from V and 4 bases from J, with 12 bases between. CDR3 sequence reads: CASSVDGGSSDTQYF. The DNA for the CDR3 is TGTGCCAGCAGCGTAGATGGTGGCTCCTCAGATACGCAGTATTTT. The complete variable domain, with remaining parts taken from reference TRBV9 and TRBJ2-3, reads DSGVTQTPKHLITATGQRVTLRCSPRSGDLSVYWYQQSLDQGLQFLIQYYNGEERAKGNILERFSAQQFPDLHSELNLSSLELGDSALYFCASSVDGGSSDTQYFGPGTRLTVL.

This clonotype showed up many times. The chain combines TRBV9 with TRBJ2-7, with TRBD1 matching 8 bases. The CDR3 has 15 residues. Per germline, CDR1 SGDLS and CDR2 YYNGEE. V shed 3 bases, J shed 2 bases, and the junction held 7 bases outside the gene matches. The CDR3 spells CASSAAGGGPYEQYF. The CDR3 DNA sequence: TGTGCCAGCAGCGCTGCAGGGGGCGGGCCCTACGAGCAGTACTTC. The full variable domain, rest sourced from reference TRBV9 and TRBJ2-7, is DSGVTQTPKHLITATGQRVTLRCSPRSGDLSVYWYQQSLDQGLQFLIQYYNGEERAKGNILERFSAQQFPDLHSELNLSSLELGDSALYFCASSAAGGGPYEQYFGPGTRLTVT.

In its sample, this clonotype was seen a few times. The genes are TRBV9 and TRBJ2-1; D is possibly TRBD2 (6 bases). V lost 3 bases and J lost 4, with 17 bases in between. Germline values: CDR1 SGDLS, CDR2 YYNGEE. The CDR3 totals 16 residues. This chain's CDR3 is CASSEHSGTPYNEQFF. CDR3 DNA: TGTGCCAGCAGCGAACATTCCGGGACTCCGTACAATGAGCAGTTCTTC. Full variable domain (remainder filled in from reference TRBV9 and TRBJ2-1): DSGVTQTPKHLITATGQRVTLRCSPRSGDLSVYWYQQSLDQGLQFLIQYYNGEERAKGNILERFSAQQFPDLHSELNLSSLELGDSALYFCASSEHSGTPYNEQFFGPGTRLTVL.

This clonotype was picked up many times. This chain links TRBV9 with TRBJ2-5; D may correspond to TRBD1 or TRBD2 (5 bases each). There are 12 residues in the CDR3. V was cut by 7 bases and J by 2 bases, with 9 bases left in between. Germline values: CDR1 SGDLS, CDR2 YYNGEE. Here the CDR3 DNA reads TGTGCCAGCGGGGGAAATCAAGAGACCCAGTACTTC. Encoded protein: CASGGNQETQYF.

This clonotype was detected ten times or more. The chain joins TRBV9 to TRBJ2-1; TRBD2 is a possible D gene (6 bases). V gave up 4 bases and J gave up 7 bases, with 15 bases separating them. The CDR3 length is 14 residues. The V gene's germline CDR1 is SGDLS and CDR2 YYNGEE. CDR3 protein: CASSPESGPNEQFF. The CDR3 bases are TGTGCCAGCAGCCCTGAGAGCGGGCCGAATGAGCAGTTCTTC.

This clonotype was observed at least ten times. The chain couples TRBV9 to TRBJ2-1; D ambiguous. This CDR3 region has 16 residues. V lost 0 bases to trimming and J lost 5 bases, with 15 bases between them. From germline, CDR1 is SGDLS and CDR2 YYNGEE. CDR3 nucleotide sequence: TGTGCCAGCAGCGTAGTCAACAGCTTCTCAAACAATGAGCAGTTCTTC. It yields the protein CASSVVNSFSNNEQFF.

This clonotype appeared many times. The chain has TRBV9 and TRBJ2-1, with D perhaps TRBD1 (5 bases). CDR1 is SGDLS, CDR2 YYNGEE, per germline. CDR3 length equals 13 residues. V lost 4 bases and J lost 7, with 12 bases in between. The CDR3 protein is CASSIVAGNEQFF. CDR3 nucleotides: TGTGCCAGCAGCATCGTGGCAGGGAATGAGCAGTTCTTC.